Described below is a single TCR beta chain sequence and its context. These data come from a study of technical replicates of blood from several donors. The germline V gene has CDR1 MNHEY and CDR2 SVGAGI. V was shortened by 2 bases and J by 8 bases, with 12 bases between the two germline ends. The CDR3 is 13 amino acids. The data were produced by immunoSEQ multiplex PCR, yet TCRdb's version contains in-frame clones alone and is incomplete. In the table there are 75,000 to 100,000 clones, around 94% of which are singletons. The chain combines TRBV6-5 with TRBJ1-2, with D perhaps TRBD1 (5 bases). The specimen sequenced was T cells isolated from PBMCs. The source of this sequence is a human donor in good health. The CDR3 DNA reads as TGTGCCAGCAGTTACCCTCAGGGTAACGGCTACACCTTC. Its protein is CASSYPQGNGYTF.